A single sample gave rise to the 6 T cell receptor beta chains below, sequenced in a study of Tregs in tolerant kidney transplant recipients. The repertoire was sequenced with immunoSEQ multiplex PCR; TCRdb's copy has only in-frame clones and lacks some. This sample contains roughly 30,000 clones. The sequencing here drew on CD8+ T cells from blood, taken before the transplant. The origin of the receptors is a human donor who received a combined kidney and bone marrow transplant.

In regard to this clone: The CDR3 goes on 3 residues after the read ends, and that part is filled in from the germline J gene. J is TRBJ2-7 and V is TRBV4-1; 9 positions match TRBD2. Trimming cost V 2 bases and J 3 bases; bases outside gene matches: 5. This CDR3 comprises 15 residues. The germline V gene has CDR1 MGHRA and CDR2 YSYEKL. The sequenced part of the CDR3 DNA is TGCGCCAGCAGCCAATTAGCGGGAGCCCTCTACGAG. It specifies CASSQLAGALYE. The complete CDR3 reads CASSQLAGALYEQYF.

The CDR3 DNA, read in part, is TGTGCCAGCAGCTTGGGGGCACTTACCTACGAG. It translates to CASSLGALTYE. The complete CDR3 sequence is CASSLGALTYEQYF. The chain carries TRBV5-6 and TRBJ2-7; no firm D call. Read sequence stops 3 residues before the CDR3 end, and the germline J gene provides the missing end. The CDR3 is 14 residues long. CDR1 is SGHDT, CDR2 YYEEEE, per germline. V was trimmed by 0 bases and J by 2 bases, leaving 9 bases between them.

A remark on this clone: The sequenced fragment ends 3 residues before the CDR3 boundary, so the rest is inferred from the germline J gene. The chain combines TRBV11-2 with TRBJ2-7; D is possibly TRBD2 (5 bases). Germline CDR1 is SGHAT and CDR2 is FQNNGV. Trimming pared 5 bases from V and 4 bases from J, leaving 12 bases between. The CDR3 is 13 residues long. The CDR3 DNA, read in part, is TGTGCCAGCAGCCCCGGGGTGGGTTACGAG. It translates to CASSPGVGYE. The whole CDR3 sequence reads CASSPGVGYEQYF.

In regard to this clone: Read sequence stops 3 residues before the CDR3 end, and the germline J gene provides the missing end. The chain combines TRBV19 with TRBJ2-1, with TRBD1 as a possible D gene (6 bases). V gave up 5 bases and J gave up 4 bases, with 9 bases separating them. Per the germline V gene, CDR1 is LNHDA and CDR2 is SQIVND (reference sequence). This CDR3 is built from 13 residues. The covered CDR3 bases are TGTGCCAGTAGTTCAGGACAGTACAATGAG. Protein sequence: CASSSGQYNE. Given in full, the CDR3 is CASSSGQYNEQFF.

Concerning this clone itself: The CDR3 goes on 3 residues after the read ends, and that part is filled in from the germline J gene. The rearrangement joins TRBV11-2 to TRBJ2-2, with 9 bases identical to TRBD2. Trimming removed 5 bases from V and 6 bases from J; junction bases left unmatched: 7. This CDR3 is 15 amino acids long. CDR1 is SGHAT, CDR2 FQNNGV, per germline. The CDR3 protein is CASSQGLAYPGELFF. The covered CDR3 bases are TGTGCCAGCAGCCAGGGACTAGCTTACCCCGGGGAG. The full variable domain, its missing parts supplied by reference TRBV11-2 and TRBJ2-2, is EAGVAQSPRYKIIEKRQSVAFWCNPISGHATLYWYQQILGQGPKLLIQFQNNGVVDDSQLPKDRFSAERLKGVDSTLKIQPAKLEDSAVYLCASSQGLAYPGELFFGEGSRLTVL.

A remark on this clone: At one end the junction does not follow the germline gene, possibly because of a read error. The read gets to within 3 residues of the CDR3 end, and the germline J gene fills in the rest. The rearrangement uses TRBV4-2 and TRBJ2-7; 8 nucleotides match TRBD1. Germline V CDR1 and CDR2: LGHNA, YNFKEQ. The CDR3 runs 15 residues. CDR3 DNA, as far as it was read: TGCGCCAGCAGCCTCCAGCAGGGGGCAAACTACGAG. It translates to CASSLQQGANYE. The complete CDR3 sequence is CASSLQQGANYEQYF.